The clone carrying this T cell receptor beta chain was recorded many times. The V segment lost 6 bases and the J segment 6 bases; nucleotides outside the gene matches: 9. Germline V lookup: CDR1 MNHNY, CDR2 SVGAGI (reference sequence). The CDR3 totals 14 residues. Time point described: longitudinal time-point 2. Stored at -80 C, 2 million PBMCs were the source of the unsorted libraries. TCRdb processed the 5' RACE reads anew with MiXCR; each CDR3 protein has one entry. The top ten clones hold around 5% of a sample with about 90,000 distinct CDR3 sequences, roughly an eighth of them seen once. The data are from a study of neurological immune-mediated disorders.

Sequenced input: PBMCs. This receptor was obtained from a female donor with HTLV-1-associated myelopathy (HAM/TSP). V gene TRBV6-6 combines with J gene TRBJ2-7, with TRBD1 matching over 9 bases. CDR3 nucleotides: TGTGCCAGCAGACGGGACAGGGCTGTCCCCGAGCAGTACTTC. Translating gives CASRRDRAVPEQYF.